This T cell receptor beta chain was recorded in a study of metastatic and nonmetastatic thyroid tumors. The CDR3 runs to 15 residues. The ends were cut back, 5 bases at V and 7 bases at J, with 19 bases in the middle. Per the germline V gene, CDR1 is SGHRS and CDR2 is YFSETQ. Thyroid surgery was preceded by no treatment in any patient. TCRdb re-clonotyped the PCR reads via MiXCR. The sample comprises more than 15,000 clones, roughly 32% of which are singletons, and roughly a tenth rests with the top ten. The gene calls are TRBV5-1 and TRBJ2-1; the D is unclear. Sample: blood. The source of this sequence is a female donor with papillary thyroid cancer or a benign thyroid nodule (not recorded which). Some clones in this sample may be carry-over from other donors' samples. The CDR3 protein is CASRMVERSVNEQFF. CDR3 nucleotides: TGCGCCAGCAGAATGGTTGAGCGATCCGTGAATGAGCAGTTCTTC.